This section outlines one TCR beta chain sequence together with its context. No antigen is known for it. The data were obtained in a study of radiotherapy plus CTLA-4 blockade in lung cancer. Study findings and constraints: Clones derived from tumor TCRs expanded in blood after radiotherapy plus ipilimumab. In blood, early T cell clone dynamics reportedly predicted response best, together with interferon-beta.

Repertoires were generated with immunoSEQ multiplex PCR, while TCRdb's copy carries only in-frame clones and drops some. The table has about 59,000 clones, 76% seen once. Those patients who had chemo-refractory metastatic non-small-cell lung cancer were given focal radiation along with CTLA-4 blockade through ipilimumab. J lost 6 bases, V lost 4 bases, and 7 bases had no gene match. The CDR3 has 13 residues. Germline loops: CDR1 SQVTM, CDR2 ANQGSEA. This clonotype was sampled from a human donor with non-small cell lung cancer who had a complete response to radiotherapy plus ipilimumab. The rearrangement links TRBV29-1 to TRBJ2-7; 9 bases map to TRBD1. The source material was peripheral blood, sampled from a patient treated with radiotherapy plus ipilimumab. DNA of the CDR3: TGCAGCGTTGGTCGGGGACAGGGTTTCGAGCAGTACTTC. The encoded protein is CSVGRGQGFEQYF.